What follows are 13 T cell receptor beta chains derived from one specimen sequenced in a study of cytomegalovirus exposure and HLA in healthy donors (TCRdb year 2017). Libraries were made using the immunoSEQ multiplex PCR assay. TCRdb retrieved this table from immuneACCESS and kept in-frame rearrangements only. Not all clones are present; in checked studies, unresolved V genes account for under half, and no reason is known for the remainder. This sample comprises over 200,000 clones, approximately 86% of them detected only once. The top ten clones comprise around 3% of the sample. Sequencing was performed on PBMCs. These receptors were collected from a woman in her late teens or twenties in good health and CMV-seronegative.

V usage is TRBV6-5 and J usage is TRBJ2-2, with D possibly matching TRBD1 (5 bases). Germline CDR1 reads MNHEY; CDR2 reads SVGAGI. The CDR3 contains 16 residues. Trimming pared 2 bases from V and 1 base from J, leaving 11 bases between. DNA of the CDR3: TGTGCCAGCAGTTACGTTGGCAGGGAGAACACCGGGGAGCTGTTTTTT. This gives the protein CASSYVGRENTGELFF.

This chain uses TRBV6-1 with TRBJ2-1; 9 bases map to TRBD2. This CDR3 is 15 amino acids long. Germline CDR1 MNHNS, CDR2 SASEGT. After removal of 6 bases from V and 8 bases from J, the junction contained 11 bases not matched to a gene. The CDR3: CASRDWTSAVDEQFF. CDR3 coding DNA: TGTGCCAGCAGGGACTGGACTAGCGCGGTCGATGAGCAGTTCTTC.

The chain is built from TRBV27 and TRBJ2-7, with TRBD1 as a possible D gene (6 bases). Germline V gene sequence: CDR1 MNHEY, CDR2 SMNVEV (reference sequence). CDR3 length: 13 residues. Trimming left V 4 bases short and J 3 bases short, with 10 bases between. The CDR3 region has the DNA TGTGCCAGCAGTTACAGGGCTGGCTACGAGCAGTACTTC. It is translated as CASSYRAGYEQYF.

The rearrangement uses TRBV2 and TRBJ2-3; no firm D call. Germline loops: CDR1 SNHLY, CDR2 FYNNEI. V was shortened by 2 bases and J by 6 bases, with 15 bases between the two germline ends. The CDR3 is 15 amino acids. As DNA, the CDR3 is TGTGCCAGCAGTGAATGGGCCCAAAACTCGGATACGCAGTATTTT. It is translated as CASSEWAQNSDTQYF.

This chain connects TRBV5-1 to TRBJ2-1; 13 positions match TRBD2. Germline CDR1 reads SGHRS; CDR2 reads YFSETQ. V lost 4 bases and J lost 6; bases outside the gene matches: 4. CDR3 length equals 15 residues. The CDR3 nucleotides are TGCGCCAGCAGCGTGGGACTAGCGGGACTCAATGAGCAGTTCTTC. Amino acids: CASSVGLAGLNEQFF.

The sample holds a few counts of this clone. The V call is TRBV6-4, the J call TRBJ2-3; 8 bases are shared with TRBD2. Germline V gene lookup returns CDR1 MRHNA and CDR2 SNTAGT. V dropped 4 bases and J dropped 0; count of bases not matched to a gene: 0. The CDR3 is 14 residues long. The CDR3 loop reads CASSASGSTDTQYF. CDR3 bases: TGTGCCAGCAGTGCTAGCGGGAGCACAGATACGCAGTATTTT.

The chain combines TRBV14 with TRBJ2-5; 7 bases match TRBD1. CDR3 length: 17 residues. V dropped 2 bases and J dropped 2; count of bases not matched to a gene: 11. CDR1 and CDR2 from the germline V gene are SGHDN and FVKESK. In DNA form, the CDR3 reads TGTGCCAGCAGCCAACATAGGGGGACAGCGGTTCAAGAGACCCAGTACTTC. Its protein product is CASSQHRGTAVQETQYF.

V and J are TRBV6-6 and TRBJ2-3; 11 bases line up with TRBD2. CDR3 size: 16 residues. CDR1 MNHNY and CDR2 SVGAGI come from the germline V gene (reference sequence). V lost 6 bases to trimming and J lost 2 bases; unmatched junction nucleotides: 7. CDR3 in DNA: TGTGCCAGCAGCCTCCGACTAGCGGGAAACACAGATACGCAGTATTTT. Protein product: CASSLRLAGNTDTQYF.

V usage is TRBV7-2 and J usage is TRBJ1-2; D remains ambiguous. This CDR3 spans 13 amino acids. Trimming removed 6 bases at V and 7 bases at J, with 15 bases between. Germline V lookup: CDR1 SGHTA, CDR2 FQGNSA. In DNA, the CDR3 is TGTGCCAGCAGTCGAAGTCGGTCGGGTGGCTACACCTTC. Amino acids: CASSRSRSGGYTF.

The V gene is TRBV10-3, the J gene TRBJ1-2; TRBD1 matches 8 bases. The CDR3 runs to 13 residues. The V and J ends lost 6 bases and 4 bases, in that order; junction bases with no gene match: 4. Germline V gene sequence: CDR1 ENHRY, CDR2 SYGVKD. The CDR3, as DNA: TGTGCCATCAGCCTCGGGACAGGCTATGGCTACACCTTC. Encoded protein: CAISLGTGYGYTF.

The chain employs TRBV5-5 and TRBJ2-3, with 13 bases that match TRBD2. The CDR3 spans 16 residues. The junction had 6 bases not matched to a gene; V was cut back by 2 bases and J by 6 bases. The V gene's germline CDR1 is SGHKS and CDR2 YYEKEE (reference sequence). The CDR3 is CASSLLAGGPPDTQYF. CDR3 coding DNA: TGTGCCAGCAGCTTACTAGCGGGAGGGCCCCCGGATACGCAGTATTTT.

The V call is TRBV28, the J call TRBJ2-2, with a weak D call TRBD2 (5 bases). The length of the CDR3 is 16 residues. Per germline, CDR1 MDHEN and CDR2 SYDVKM. The V and J ends lost 1 base and 1 base respectively, with 10 bases between them. The CDR3 reads CASSLLSGENTGELFF. The CDR3 DNA sequence: TGTGCCAGCAGTTTATTGTCCGGGGAGAACACCGGGGAGCTGTTTTTT.

The chain is built from TRBV27 and TRBJ2-3; 9 nucleotides match TRBD1. In germline, CDR1 is MNHEY, CDR2 SMNVEV (reference sequence). Unmatched junction bases numbered 4, after V lost 5 bases and J lost 1 base. This CDR3 spans 15 amino acids. For the CDR3, the DNA is TGTGCCAGCAGTCCCTGGACAGGGGGCACAGATACGCAGTATTTT. Translated: CASSPWTGGTDTQYF.